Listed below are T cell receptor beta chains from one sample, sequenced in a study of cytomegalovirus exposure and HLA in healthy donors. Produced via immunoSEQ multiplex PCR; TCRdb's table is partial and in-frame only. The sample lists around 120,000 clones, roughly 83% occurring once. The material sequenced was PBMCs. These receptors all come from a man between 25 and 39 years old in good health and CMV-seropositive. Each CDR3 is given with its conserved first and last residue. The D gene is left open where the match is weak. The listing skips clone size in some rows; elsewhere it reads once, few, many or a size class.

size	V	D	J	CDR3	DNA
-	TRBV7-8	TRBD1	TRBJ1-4	CASSLGGQVTYLDNEKLFF	TGTGCCAGCAGCTTAGGGGGACAGGTGACATACCTTGATAATGAAAAACTGTTTTTT
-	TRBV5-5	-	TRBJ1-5	CASSLDGVNQPQHF	TGTGCCAGCAGCTTGGACGGTGTCAATCAGCCCCAGCATTTT
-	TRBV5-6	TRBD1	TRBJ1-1	CASSFRGGGNTEAFF	TGTGCCAGCAGCTTTCGAGGGGGCGGGAACACTGAAGCTTTCTTT
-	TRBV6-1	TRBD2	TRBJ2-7	CASTRAGVDYEQYF	TGTGCCAGCACCCGAGCGGGAGTGGACTACGAGCAGTACTTC
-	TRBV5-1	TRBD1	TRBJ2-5	CASWTGGAGQETQYF	TGCGCCAGCTGGACAGGGGGCGCCGGCCAAGAGACCCAGTACTTC
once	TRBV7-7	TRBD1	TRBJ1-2	CASSWGQGRPYGYTF	TGTGCTAGCAGCTGGGGACAGGGGAGACCCTATGGCTACACCTTC
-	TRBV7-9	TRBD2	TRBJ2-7	CASSLVSGGTKEQYF	TGTGCCAGCAGCTTAGTGTCCGGCGGGACTAAGGAGCAGTACTTC
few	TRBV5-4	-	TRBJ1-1	CASSRYRTQAFF	TGTGCCAGCAGCCGTTACAGGACCCAAGCTTTCTTT
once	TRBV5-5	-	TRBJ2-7	CASSLRGGWYEQYF	TGTGCCAGCAGCTTGAGGGGTGGGTGGTACGAGCAGTACTTC
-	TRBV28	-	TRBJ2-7	CASSLWASNYEQYF	TGTGCCAGCAGTTTATGGGCTAGCAACTACGAGCAGTACTTC
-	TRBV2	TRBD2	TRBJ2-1	CASSESGTSSEQFF	TGTGCCAGCAGTGAGTCGGGGACTAGCAGTGAGCAGTTCTTC
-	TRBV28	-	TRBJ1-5	CASSLWTGYNQPQHF	TGTGCCAGCAGTTTATGGACAGGATACAATCAGCCCCAGCATTTT
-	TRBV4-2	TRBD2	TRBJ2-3	CASTFSGGVPSTDTQYF	TGTGCCAGCACCTTTAGCGGGGGGGTTCCGAGCACAGATACGCAGTATTTT
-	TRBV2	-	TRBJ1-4	CASSLSRGGGGEKLFF	TGTGCCAGCAGTTTATCCCGTGGGGGGGGAGGTGAAAAACTGTTTTTT